This T cell receptor beta chain was sequenced for a study of T cells in tuberculosis. Broader study findings: Using the GMM-specific repertoire gave about 84% accuracy versus roughly 70% with motifs.

This table comes from immunoSEQ multiplex PCR, and its TCRdb copy is limited to in-frame clones, with some not included. Altogether more than 35,000 clones are present, roughly 94% being singletons, with the ten largest covering less than 5%. Time point given: new active TB diagnosis, blood taken before or within 7 days of starting treatment. The length of the CDR3 is 11 residues. Germline V gene lookup returns CDR1 SGHTA and CDR2 FQGNSA. With 3 bases removed from V and 7 bases from J, the gap between germline ends came to 3 bases. This clone was observed once. The antigen is not known. Sample: PBMCs, taken at tuberculosis diagnosis. The gene calls are TRBV7-2 and TRBJ1-4; D not resolved. The receptor comes from an adult with tuberculosis. CDR3 DNA sequence: TGTGCCAGCAGCTTTAGTGAAAAACTGTTTTTT. It is translated as CASSFSEKLFF.